Sequencing of this TCR beta chain was carried out in a study of shared clonotypes between healthy human individuals. Original data processing: With immunoSEQ giving junction-only sequences and no quality scores, filtering differed. Assay: immunoSEQ multiplex PCR; the TCRdb copy retains only in-frame clones and omits some. V and J calls and clone size are as listed in that table; D and trimming were resolved from the DNA. The sample contains some 580,000 clones, about 98% of which appear only once. Selected positively for CCR7 and CD45RO-negative, naive CD8 cells excluded terminally differentiated effector memory CD45RA+ cells. About this clone: The target antigen is unknown.

From germline, CDR1 is MDHEN and CDR2 SYDVKM. The CDR3 length is 17 residues. V dropped 3 bases and J dropped 7; count of bases not matched to a gene: 13. The study, taken as a whole, reports: Clonotypes shared by all four sorted-subset donors had higher generation probabilities than non-shared clonotypes. Memory subsets generally showed lower estimated richness than naive subsets. The sampled material consisted only of blood, and tissue repertoires are likely to differ.

This chain links TRBV28 with TRBJ2-1; 9 bases are shared with TRBD2. Sequenced: naive CD8+ T cells sorted from blood. This receptor was obtained from a man younger than 40 in good health. The CDR3 loop is CASSFSRGSGSLNEQFF. The CDR3 DNA reads TGTGCCAGCAGTTTCTCTCGTGGTAGCGGGAGTTTAAATGAGCAGTTCTTC.